A single sample is the source of the 12 T cell receptor beta chains below, sequenced in a study of T cells in Graves' hyperthyroidism and ophthalmopathy. Amplification of TCR beta CDR3 regions was performed using RNA transcripts as template. TCR CDR3 regions were first amplified by RT-PCR with HTBI primers. Via MiXCR, TCRdb re-called the multiplex PCR reads, giving one row per CDR3 protein. The sample contains a few hundred thousand distinct CDR3 sequences, about 15% of which appear only once. The sequenced sample was blood. Source of these receptors: a woman aged 40-49 years with Graves' hyperthyroidism.

Turning to this clonotype: Possible read error: a much larger clone is one base away. The chain uses TRBV6-1 and TRBJ1-6; 9 positions agree with TRBD1. V gave up 3 bases and J gave up 7 bases; unmatched junction bases: 13. There are 18 residues in the CDR3. CDR1 and CDR2 (germline): MNHNS, SASEGT. The CDR3 DNA reads TGTGCCAGCAGTGAGAAGGTTCTGGACAGGGGTCAAAATTCACCCCTCCACTTT. It is translated as CASSEKVLDRGQNSPLHF.

The J gene is TRBJ2-3, the V gene TRBV6-1; weak D call: TRBD1 (6 bases). V was trimmed by 6 bases and J by 1 base, leaving 11 bases between them. Germline V gives CDR1 MNHNS, CDR2 SASEGT. The CDR3 has 14 amino acids. Written as DNA, the CDR3 is TGTGCCAGCAGCCCGGGACATCGCACAGATACGCAGTATTTT. Its translation: CASSPGHRTDTQYF.

Notes on this clonotype: Mismatch with germline at one junction end may stem from a read error. V and J are TRBV28 and TRBJ1-4; D is uncertain. The CDR3 spans 14 residues. Looked up from germline, CDR1 is MDHEN and CDR2 is SYDVKM. In DNA form, the CDR3 reads TGTGCCGGCAGCCTACTGGGAGGCAATGAAAAACTGTTTTTT. This sequence encodes CAGSLLGGNEKLFF.

This clonotype has a handful of counts. This chain links TRBV25-1 with TRBJ2-1; D gene unclear. The V end lost 2 bases, the J end lost 9 bases, and 8 bases lay between the germline ends. CDR1 is MGHDK, CDR2 SYGVNS, per germline. The CDR3 is 12 amino acids. The CDR3: CASSEVGSEQFF. The CDR3 DNA follows: TGTGCCAGCAGTGAAGTAGGTAGTGAGCAGTTCTTC.

This clonotype was picked up a small number of times. The chain links TRBV5-1 to TRBJ2-3; TRBD1 aligns across 11 bases. The junction had 3 bases not matched to a gene; V was cut back by 1 base and J by 5 bases. Germline assignment: CDR1 SGHRS and CDR2 YFSETQ. This CDR3 is 15 amino acids long. The DNA for the CDR3 is TGCGCCAGCAGCTTGAGGACAGGGGGCAAAGATACGCAGTATTTT. Encoded protein: CASSLRTGGKDTQYF. The variable domain in full, with the rest retrieved from reference TRBV5-1 and TRBJ2-3, is KAGVTQTPRYLIKTRGQQVTLSCSPISGHRSVSWYQQTPGQGLQFLFEYFSETQRNKGNFPGRFSGRQFSNSRSEMNVSTLELGDSALYLCASSLRTGGKDTQYFGPGTRLTVL.

This clonotype was detected many times. The chain combines TRBV7-2 with TRBJ2-3, with D possibly being TRBD1 (5 bases). The CDR3 is made up of 13 amino acids. Germline CDR1 and CDR2: SGHTA and FQGNSA. With 4 bases removed from V and 5 bases from J, the gap between germline ends came to 10 bases. The CDR3 coding sequence is TGTGCCAGCAGCTCTAGAAGGGGAGATACGCAGTATTTT. Translated, it gives CASSSRRGDTQYF.

This clonotype has a count of ten or more. V is TRBV12-3 or TRBV12-4 and J is TRBJ2-3, with D maybe TRBD2 (6 bases). The CDR3 is made up of 16 amino acids. Trimming took off 7 bases at V and 0 bases at J, with 17 bases between the two ends. The CDR3 region is CASTTSTALSTDTQYF. CDR3 nucleotides: TGTGCCAGCACCACTAGCACGGCGCTTAGCACAGATACGCAGTATTTT.

J is TRBJ2-2 and V is TRBV5-1; the match to TRBD1 covers 7 bases. Germline V gene sequence: CDR1 SGHRS, CDR2 YFSETQ. V shed 4 bases, J shed 7 bases, and the junction held 10 bases outside the gene matches. The CDR3 spans 15 residues. This CDR3 reads CASSLTTGMSGELFF. The CDR3 coding sequence is TGCGCCAGCAGCCTGACGACAGGGATGAGCGGGGAGCTGTTTTTT.

The table lists this clonotype with a few counts. The chain uses TRBV4-1 and TRBJ1-2; no firm D call. The CDR3 sequence is 12 residues long. Germline values: CDR1 MGHRA, CDR2 YSYEKL. The V end was cut by 6 bases, the J end by 2 bases, with 7 bases between. The CDR3 DNA reads TGCGCCAGCAGGCAACGGAACTATGGCTACACCTTC. Encoded protein: CASRQRNYGYTF.

The chain is built from TRBV4-1 and TRBJ2-7, with D tentatively TRBD1 (5 bases). Germline lookup yields CDR1 MGHRA and CDR2 YSYEKL. CDR3 length: 14 residues. Trimming cost V 1 base and J 4 bases, with 11 bases left between them. The CDR3 nucleotides are TGCGCCAGCAGCCAAGGACAGTTCCGTTACGAGCAGTACTTC. As protein: CASSQGQFRYEQYF.

This clonotype was detected many times. This chain connects TRBV7-8 to TRBJ1-4; 7 bases match TRBD1. CDR1 and CDR2 from the germline V gene are SGHVS and FQNEAQ. J was trimmed by 6 bases and V by 4 bases; bases with no gene match: 20. The CDR3 is 19 residues long. The CDR3 protein is CASSSQVEGATLRDEKLFF. For the CDR3, the DNA is TGTGCCAGCAGCTCCCAAGTGGAGGGGGCGACTTTACGGGATGAAAAACTGTTTTTT.

The rearrangement joins TRBV15 to TRBJ2-2; 9 bases fit TRBD1. Losses at the gene ends were 5 bases for V and 7 bases for J; bases not matched to a gene: 11. CDR3 length: 16 residues. Germline-derived CDR1 and CDR2 are LNHNV and YYDKDF (reference sequence). The CDR3 is CATSEPGTGFIGELFF. The CDR3 nucleotides read TGTGCCACCAGCGAGCCCGGGACAGGGTTTATCGGGGAGCTGTTTTTT.